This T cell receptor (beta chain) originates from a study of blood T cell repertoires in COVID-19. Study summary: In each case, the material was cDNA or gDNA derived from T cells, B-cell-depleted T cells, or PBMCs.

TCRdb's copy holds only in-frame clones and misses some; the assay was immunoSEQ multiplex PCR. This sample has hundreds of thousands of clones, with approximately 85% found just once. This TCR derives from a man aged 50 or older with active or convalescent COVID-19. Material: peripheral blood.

CDR3 in amino acids: CASSPRTSGPNNEQFF. The CDR3, as DNA: TGTGCCAGCTCACCGCGGACTAGCGGGCCTAACAATGAGCAGTTCTTC. The chain couples TRBV18 to TRBJ2-1; 11 nucleotides line up with TRBD2. The V gene end was trimmed by 3 bases and the J gene end by 5 bases; junction bases not matched to a gene: 6. This CDR3 is built from 16 residues. Per germline, CDR1 KGHSH and CDR2 LQKENI.